One sample yielded the 17 T cell receptor beta chains listed below, sequenced in a study of blood T cells in healthy people across ages. The second PCR ran about 6 to 11 cycles with a sample-barcoded 5' primer and J-beta primers. TCRdb redid the calling of the 5' RACE reads with MiXCR, one entry per CDR3 protein. Of 800,000 to 950,000 distinct CDR3 sequences listed, 45% to 50% are singletons. The material sequenced was blood. Source of these receptors: a man aged 25-45 years in good health.

This clonotype was detected a few times. V gene TRBV12-3 or TRBV12-4 combines with J gene TRBJ1-4; 8 bases are a match to TRBD1. This CDR3 has 14 residues. With 6 bases clipped from V and 4 bases from J, the junction kept 4 bases outside the gene matches. CDR3 amino acids: CASSQGAGNEKLFF. The CDR3 coding sequence is TGTGCCAGCAGCCAGGGGGCGGGTAATGAAAAACTGTTTTTT.

This clonotype was seen just once. CDR3 bases: TGTGCCAGCAGCCCAACGGGGGACCCCCACAATGAGCAGTTCTTC. It is translated as CASSPTGDPHNEQFF. This chain connects TRBV11-2 to TRBJ2-1; D might be TRBD2 (6 bases). V lost 5 bases to trimming and J lost 5 bases, with 16 bases between them. The CDR3 has 15 residues. CDR1 and CDR2 (germline): SGHAT, FQNNGV.

The chain combines TRBV6-6 with TRBJ1-6; TRBD1 aligns across 9 bases. Germline lookup yields CDR1 MNHNY and CDR2 SVGAGI (reference sequence). The CDR3 is 12 amino acids. V shed 10 bases, J shed 17 bases, and the junction held 12 bases outside the gene matches. The CDR3 reads CATSPEGDRVHF. The CDR3 DNA reads as TGTGCCACCTCACCCGAGGGGGACAGGGTCCACTTT.

The chain joins TRBV7-2 to TRBJ2-7, with a tentative D call TRBD2 (5 bases). The V and J ends lost 2 bases and 6 bases respectively, with 11 bases between them. Looked up from germline, CDR1 is SGHTA and CDR2 is FQGNSA. This CDR3 region has 13 residues. The CDR3 DNA sequence: TGTGCCAGCAGCTTACAGCGGACGGGCGAGCAGTACTTC. Translated, it gives CASSLQRTGEQYF.

The chain uses TRBV28 and TRBJ2-3, with 7 positions matching TRBD2. Trimming cost V 5 bases and J 1 base; bases outside gene matches: 9. The CDR3 extends over 16 amino acids. Germline V gives CDR1 MDHEN, CDR2 SYDVKM. The CDR3: CASSRPGGGGTDTQYF. The CDR3 DNA sequence: TGTGCCAGCAGTCGCCCCGGTGGGGGGGGCACAGATACGCAGTATTTT.

The chain couples TRBV2 to TRBJ2-7; TRBD1 matches at 8 bases. Germline V lookup: CDR1 SNHLY, CDR2 FYNNEI. V was pared by 8 bases and J by 3 bases, with 0 bases of the junction left unmatched. This CDR3 region has 11 residues. CDR3: CASDRGYEQYF. The CDR3 bases are TGTGCCAGCGACAGGGGCTACGAGCAGTACTTC.

This clonotype came up a few times. V usage is TRBV7-6 and J usage is TRBJ1-1; a weak D match, TRBD1 (6 bases). V was cut by 3 bases and J by 0 bases, with 17 bases left in between. Germline V gene sequence: CDR1 SGHVS, CDR2 FNYEAQ. The CDR3 totals 17 residues. CDR3 DNA sequence: TGTGCCAGCAGCTTCGTGGGCGTGGGGGCTATGAACACTGAAGCTTTCTTT. Translating it yields CASSFVGVGAMNTEAFF. Together with reference TRBV7-6 and TRBJ1-1, the CDR3 gives the full variable domain: GAGVSQSPRYKVTKRGQDVALRCDPISGHVSLYWYRQALGQGPEFLTYFNYEAQQDKSGLPNDRFSAERPEGSISTLTIQRTEQRDSAMYRCASSFVGVGAMNTEAFFGQGTRLTVV.

Remarks on this clonotype: A read error may account for a junction end that differs from germline. DNA for the CDR3: TGCAGCGCTAGGAATATCGGGCGTGGGGCCAACGTCCTGACTTTC. Its translation: CSARNIGRGANVLTF. This sequence joins TRBV20-1 and TRBJ2-6; D uncertain. The CDR3 runs to 15 residues. Germline loops: CDR1 DFQATT, CDR2 SNEGSKA (reference sequence).

Of note for this clonotype: This may arise from a read error, as a much more abundant clone is one base away. The V call is TRBV6-2 or TRBV6-3, the J call TRBJ2-3; D unresolved. This CDR3 spans 11 amino acids. Trimming cost V 7 bases and J 4 bases, with 6 bases left between them. Germline-derived CDR1 and CDR2 are MNHEY and SVGEGT. The CDR3 is CASIQADTQYF. Written as DNA, the CDR3 is TGTGCCAGCATCCAAGCAGATACGCAGTATTTT.

This clonotype was seen a few times. J is TRBJ2-3 and V is TRBV5-1; TRBD1 agrees at 10 bases. This CDR3 region has 17 residues. After removal of 4 bases from V and 2 bases from J, the junction contained 10 bases not matched to a gene. Germline CDR1 SGHRS, CDR2 YFSETQ. CDR3 bases: TGCGCCAGCAGCAACGACAGACAGGGGGCACTCACAGATACGCAGTATTTT. Translation gives CASSNDRQGALTDTQYF.

The chain joins TRBV10-3 to TRBJ2-3; 10 bases map to TRBD2. CDR1 is ENHRY and CDR2 is SYGVKD in the germline V gene. Trimming took 6 bases from V and 2 from J; bases not matched to a gene: 8. The CDR3 has 16 residues. The CDR3 here is CAIRKTSGVDTDTQYF. The CDR3 bases are TGTGCCATCAGGAAAACTAGCGGGGTAGACACAGATACGCAGTATTTT.

This clonotype showed up many times. The chain employs TRBV6-6 and TRBJ2-1, with 7 bases matching TRBD1. Per the germline V gene, CDR1 is MNHNY and CDR2 is SVGAGI (reference sequence). The CDR3 is made up of 14 amino acids. The junction had 5 bases not matched to a gene; V was cut back by 4 bases and J by 5 bases. The CDR3 DNA sequence: TGTGCCAGCAGTTTCCGGGACAGAAACAATGAGCAGTTCTTC. It encodes CASSFRDRNNEQFF.

This clonotype was picked up many times. V and J are TRBV11-2 and TRBJ2-5; D is possibly TRBD1 (6 bases). Germline assignment: CDR1 SGHAT and CDR2 FQNNGV. The V end was cut by 1 base, the J end by 5 bases, with 14 bases between. The CDR3 consists of 15 residues. In DNA, the CDR3 is TGTGCCAGCAGCTTAGTAGGGCAGGGGCGGGAGACCCAGTACTTC. It specifies CASSLVGQGRETQYF.

The count of this clonotype is one. The CDR3 DNA sequence: TGTGCCAGCAGGTTGTCAGGTTACGAGCAGTACTTC. This sequence encodes CASRLSGYEQYF. V and J are TRBV12-3 or TRBV12-4 and TRBJ2-7; D uncertain. Trimming took 6 bases from V and 4 from J, leaving 10 bases between them. The CDR3 covers 12 residues.

The chain combines TRBV7-2 with TRBJ2-7; no firm D call. V was cut by 5 bases and J by 1 base, with 12 bases left in between. The CDR3 runs 14 residues. Germline V gene lookup returns CDR1 SGHTA and CDR2 FQGNSA. CDR3 coding DNA: TGTGCCAGCAGCCCTATGTTAGGATCCTACGAGCAGTACTTC. It yields the protein CASSPMLGSYEQYF.

A few counts support this clonotype. J is TRBJ1-1 and V is TRBV18; TRBD1 aligns across 7 bases. Germline V gene sequence: CDR1 KGHSH, CDR2 LQKENI. Germline trimming cut 2 bases from V and 4 bases from J; bases unmatched to any gene: 4. This CDR3 has 14 residues. The CDR3 protein is CASSPGQGVTEAFF. The CDR3 DNA reads as TGTGCCAGCTCACCAGGGCAGGGGGTCACTGAAGCTTTCTTT.

This sequence joins TRBV20-1 and TRBJ1-6; D gene unclear. This CDR3 is 14 amino acids long. From germline, CDR1 is DFQATT and CDR2 SNEGSKA (reference sequence). The V end lost 1 base, the J end lost 5 bases, and 9 bases lay between the germline ends. The CDR3 DNA reads as TGCAGTGCTAGAGGCGCGGGAAATAATTCACCCCTCCACTTT. Translating it yields CSARGAGNNSPLHF.